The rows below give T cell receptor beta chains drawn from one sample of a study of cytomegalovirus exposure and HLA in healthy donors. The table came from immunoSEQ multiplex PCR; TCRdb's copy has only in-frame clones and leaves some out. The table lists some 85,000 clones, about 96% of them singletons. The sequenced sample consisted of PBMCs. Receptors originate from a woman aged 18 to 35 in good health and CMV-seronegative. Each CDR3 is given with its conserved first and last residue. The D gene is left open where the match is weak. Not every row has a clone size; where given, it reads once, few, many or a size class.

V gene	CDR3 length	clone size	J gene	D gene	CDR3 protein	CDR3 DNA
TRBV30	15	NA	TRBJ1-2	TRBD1	CAWRFPRTGMYGYTF	TGTGCCTGGAGGTTCCCTCGGACAGGCATGTATGGCTACACCTTC
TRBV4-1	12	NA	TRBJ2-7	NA	CASSQDQVEQYF	TGCGCCAGCAGCCAAGATCAGGTCGAGCAGTACTTC
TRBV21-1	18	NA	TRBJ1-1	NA	CASSKEEEEGGMNTEAFF	TGTGCCAGCAGCAAAGAAGAGGAGGAGGGCGGAATGAACACTGAAGCTTTCTTT
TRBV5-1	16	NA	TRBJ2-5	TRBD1	CASSWAGTGGQETQYF	TGCGCCAGCAGCTGGGCCGGGACAGGGGGTCAAGAGACCCAGTACTTC
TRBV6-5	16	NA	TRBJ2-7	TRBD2	CASSYGSGTRGYEQYF	TGTGCCAGCAGTTACGGGTCAGGGACTAGAGGCTACGAGCAGTACTTC
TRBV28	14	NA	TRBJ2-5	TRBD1	CASSESGGVETQYF	TGTGCCAGCAGTGAGTCAGGGGGCGTTGAGACCCAGTACTTC
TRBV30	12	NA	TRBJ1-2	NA	CAWSVEGYGYTF	TGTGCCTGGAGTGTAGAGGGTTATGGCTACACCTTC
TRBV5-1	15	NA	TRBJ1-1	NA	CASSLEFQGSTEAFF	TGCGCCAGCAGCTTGGAATTCCAGGGTAGCACTGAAGCTTTCTTT
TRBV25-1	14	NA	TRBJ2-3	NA	CASSETSLTDTQYF	TGTGCCAGCAGTGAGACTAGTTTGACAGATACGCAGTATTTT
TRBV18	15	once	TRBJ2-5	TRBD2	CASSPVGGSQETQYF	TGTGCCAGCTCCCCAGTGGGCGGGAGCCAAGAGACCCAGTACTTC
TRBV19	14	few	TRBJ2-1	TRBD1	CASSIDRGLNEQFF	TGTGCCAGTAGTATCGACAGGGGGCTGAACGAGCAGTTCTTC
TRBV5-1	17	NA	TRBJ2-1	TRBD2	CASSSPSGRGDYNEQFF	TGCGCCAGCAGCTCCCCAAGCGGGAGAGGGGATTACAATGAGCAGTTCTTC
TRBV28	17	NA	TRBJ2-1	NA	CASSFPIGRVNNNEQFF	TGTGCCAGCAGTTTCCCAATTGGCAGGGTGAATAACAATGAGCAGTTCTTC
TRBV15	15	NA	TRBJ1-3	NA	CATSRDPGAGNTIYF	TGTGCCACCAGCAGAGATCCCGGGGCTGGAAACACCATATATTTT
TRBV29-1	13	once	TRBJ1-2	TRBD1	CSAEVSGGYGYTF	TGCAGCGCCGAAGTATCAGGGGGCTATGGCTACACCTTC
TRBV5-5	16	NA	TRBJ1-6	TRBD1	CASSSSGQGAGSPLHF	TGTGCCAGCAGCTCGTCCGGACAGGGGGCAGGTTCACCCCTCCACTTT
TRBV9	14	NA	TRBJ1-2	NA	CASSGQVQSYGYTF	TGTGCCAGCAGCGGACAGGTTCAATCCTATGGCTACACCTTC
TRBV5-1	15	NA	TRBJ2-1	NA	CASSPQQSSYNEQFF	TGCGCCAGCAGCCCTCAACAGAGCTCCTACAATGAGCAGTTCTTC
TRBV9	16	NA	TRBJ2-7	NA	CASSVGGGGTTYEQYF	TGTGCCAGCAGCGTAGGGGGAGGGGGAACGACCTACGAGCAGTACTTC
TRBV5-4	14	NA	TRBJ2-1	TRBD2	CASSREAGVNEQFF	TGTGCCAGCAGCAGGGAGGCGGGAGTGAATGAGCAGTTCTTC
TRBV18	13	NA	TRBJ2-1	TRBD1	CASSLQGSREQFF	TGTGCCAGCTCCCTACAGGGGTCCCGGGAGCAGTTCTTC
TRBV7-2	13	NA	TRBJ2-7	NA	CASSFNRAYEQYF	TGTGCCAGCAGCTTCAACCGCGCCTACGAGCAGTACTTC
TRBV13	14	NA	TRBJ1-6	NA	CASSFLRENSPLHF	TGTGCCAGCAGCTTCCTAAGGGAGAATTCACCCCTCCACTTT
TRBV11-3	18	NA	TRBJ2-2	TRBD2	CASSLDQGGSASSGELFF	TGTGCCAGCAGCTTAGATCAGGGCGGGAGCGCCAGTTCGGGGGAGCTGTTTTTT
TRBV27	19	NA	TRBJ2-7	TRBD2	CASRSPFGRTVGGGYEQYF	TGTGCCAGCAGATCTCCGTTCGGACGGACCGTGGGGGGGGGCTACGAGCAGTACTTC
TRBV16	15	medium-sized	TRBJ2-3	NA	CASSQLSTSTDTQYF	TGTGCCAGCAGCCAATTATCTACCTCCACAGATACGCAGTATTTT
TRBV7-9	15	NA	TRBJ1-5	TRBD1	CASSLDGQGHQPQHF	TGTGCCAGCAGCTTAGACGGACAGGGACATCAGCCCCAGCATTTT
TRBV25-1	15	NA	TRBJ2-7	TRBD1	CASSGWTGGPLRQYF	TGTGCCAGCAGTGGATGGACAGGGGGTCCCCTACGGCAGTACTTC
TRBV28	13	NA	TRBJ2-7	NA	CASRDSLSYEQYF	TGTGCCAGCAGGGACAGTCTCTCCTACGAGCAGTACTTC
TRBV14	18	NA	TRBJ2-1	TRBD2	CASSQDWGETSGSHEQFF	TGTGCCAGCAGCCAAGATTGGGGAGAGACTAGCGGGAGTCATGAGCAGTTCTTC
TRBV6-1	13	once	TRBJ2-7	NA	CASSDGGLYEQYF	TGTGCCAGCAGTGATGGAGGACTCTACGAGCAGTACTTC